This passage covers 4 T cell receptor beta chains from one sample sequenced in a study of CD8 T cells in ankylosing spondylitis. Using its own MiXCR run on the 5' RACE reads, TCRdb lists one record per CDR3 protein. The table includes approximately 240,000 distinct CDR3 sequences, 20% to 30% detected once. The sample consisted of blood, either unsorted or a sorted T cell fraction (not recorded which). All receptors derive from a male donor with ankylosing spondylitis or in good health (not recorded which).

As to this clonotype: At one of its ends the junction is not consistent with the germline gene, which may arise from a read error. DNA for the CDR3: TGTGCTAGCAGTTTCCGGGGCTCAGATACGCAGTATTTT. Translated, it gives CASSFRGSDTQYF. The chain combines TRBV7-7 with TRBJ2-3; possibly TRBD1 or TRBD2 for D (5 bases each). Germline CDR1 SSHAT, CDR2 FNYEAQ (reference sequence). This CDR3 contains 13 residues.

Ten or more counts support this clonotype. This sequence joins TRBV29-1 and TRBJ2-3; TRBD1 aligns across 7 bases. V was pared by 6 bases and J by 6 bases, with 6 bases of the junction left unmatched. The CDR3 contains 12 residues. Germline V CDR1 and CDR2: SQVTM, ANQGSEA. CDR3 in DNA: TGCAGCGTGCTGACAGGGTCGGATACGCAGTATTTT. Translating gives CSVLTGSDTQYF.

This clonotype was observed many times. J is TRBJ1-5 and V is TRBV12-3 or TRBV12-4; D ambiguous. This CDR3 comprises 14 residues. Trimming took off 2 bases at V and 7 bases at J, with 12 bases between the two ends. CDR3 residues: CASSLRSGVQPQHF. CDR3 in DNA: TGTGCCAGCAGTTTAAGGTCCGGGGTCCAGCCCCAGCATTTT.

This clonotype was seen ten or more times. The V and J genes are TRBV11-2 and TRBJ2-1; maybe TRBD2 (5 bases). From germline, CDR1 is SGHAT and CDR2 FQNNGV. V was shortened by 0 bases and J by 1 base, with 16 bases between the two germline ends. This CDR3 comprises 18 residues. The CDR3 region is CASSLEPGLPGSYNEQFF. DNA for the CDR3: TGTGCCAGCAGCTTAGAACCCGGTCTTCCGGGGTCCTACAATGAGCAGTTCTTC.